This TCR beta chain derives from a study of response to subunit inactivated influenza vaccine. Overall study findings and caveats: It was the authors' suggestion that each seasonal influenza vaccination recruits few new T cells.

This CDR3 has 18 residues. CDR1 and CDR2 (germline): DFQATT, SNEGSKA (reference sequence). The V gene lost 6 bases and the J gene lost 1 base, with 25 bases spanning the gap. On this clonotype itself: Its antigen remains unidentified.

TCRdb recomputed calls from the RT-PCR reads with MiXCR, one row per CDR3 protein. The sample holds around 530,000 distinct CDR3 sequences, 12% seen once. The sequencing used PBMCs from blood, collected on the day of vaccination. The chain couples TRBV20-1 to TRBJ2-1; D may be TRBD2 (7 bases). This TCR came from a man aged 50 or older who received an inactivated influenza vaccine. The CDR3 nucleotides are TGCAGTGCCACACCCCAGGGGTTCGGGAGGAAGTCCTACAATGAGCAGTTCTTC. As protein: CSATPQGFGRKSYNEQFF.